Listed here are 22 T cell receptor delta chains from one sample, sequenced in a study of γδ T cells in repeated Plasmodium falciparum infection. Vgamma9/Vdelta2+ and Vdelta2-negative gammadelta T cells were flow-sorted from PBMC for bulk sequencing. TCRdb re-analyzed the multiplex PCR reads via CATT. The sample consists of 70,000 to 95,000 delta-chain clones, roughly 1.4% of them appearing once. The specimen was gamma-delta T cells from blood. Every receptor here comes from a pool of human donors (malaria-infected and uninfected, not separated).

This clone was found many times. With only one base between it and a far larger clone, this is likely a read error. This CDR3 is also generated by other DNA sequences in the sample. The gene calls are TRDV1 and TRDJ1; 8 positions agree with TRDD3. Looked up from germline, CDR1 is TSWWSYY and CDR2 is QGS. CDR3 length: 17 amino acids. CDR3 region: CALKKGSWGKYTDKLIF. CDR3 nucleotide sequence: TGTGCTCTTAAGAAAGGTAGCTGGGGGAAGTACACCGATAAGCTCATCTTT.

This clone was observed a handful of times. Germline and junction disagree at one end, which may indicate a read error. The chain carries TRDV1 and TRDJ1, with TRDD3 as a possible D gene (6 bases). The germline gives CDR1 TSWWSYY, CDR2 QGS. The CDR3 totals 14 residues. CDR3 nucleotide sequence: TGTGCCCTTGGGGGTGCCGGGTGCACCGATAAACTCATCTTT. The encoded protein is CALGGAGCTDKLIF.

This clone was recorded a few times. TCRdb's protein for this DNA is that of a much larger clone and differs from the translation at residue 12, likely a read error; the protein shown is the DNA translation. The chain couples TRDV2 to TRDJ1; D perhaps matches TRDD3 (7 bases). Here the J gene was assigned by germline matching of the DNA, as TCRdb has none. Germline CDR1 reads GEAIGNYY; CDR2 reads EKD. The CDR3 is made up of 19 amino acids. The CDR3 nucleotides are TGTGCCTGCGACACATTGCGTGGGGGACACCCTTCCGAGCCCGATAAACTCATCTTT. It codes for CACDTLRGGHPSEPDKLIF.

This clone was seen a few times. The TCRdb protein comes from a much larger clone and disagrees with this DNA's translation at residue 13, likely due to a read error; the protein given here is derived from the DNA. The J gene is TRDJ1, the V gene TRDV2; maybe TRDD3 (6 bases). There are 18 residues in the CDR3. V lost 0 bases and J 4 bases, leaving 23 bases between the germline ends. Per the germline V gene, CDR1 is GEAIGNYY and CDR2 is EKD. CDR3 residues: CACDTVSQGGKYIDKLIF. The CDR3 nucleotides are TGTGCCTGTGACACCGTAAGTCAAGGGGGAAAGTACATCGATAAACTCATCTTT.

The sample holds a few counts of this clone. The mismatch at residue 14 between this DNA's translation and the TCRdb protein of a much larger clone likely reflects a read error; the protein shown is translated from the DNA. CDR3 coding DNA: TGTGCTCTTGGGGAAGGAGGGGAACTACCCGGGGATACGGGGCAGTACACCGATAAACTCATCTTT. This encodes CALGEGGELPGDTGQYTDKLIF. This sequence joins TRDV1 and TRDJ1; the match to TRDD3 covers 9 bases. TCRdb offers no J gene call, so here the DNA was matched to germline to obtain one. The V gene end was trimmed by 2 bases and the J gene end by 0 bases; junction bases not matched to a gene: 22. The germline V gene encodes CDR1 TSWWSYY and CDR2 QGS. The CDR3 contains 22 residues.

This clone was observed a handful of times. TCRdb has a much larger clone's protein, which differs at residue 16 from the translation of this DNA, likely because of a read error; what is shown is the protein translated from the DNA. The CDR3 sequence is CALGEPTFGVWGIRPSDKLIF. DNA for the CDR3: TGTGCTCTTGGGGAACCTACGTTTGGGGTCTGGGGGATACGACCCAGCGATAAACTCATCTTT. The chain joins TRDV1 to TRDJ1; 12 nucleotides line up with TRDD3. The J gene is absent in TCRdb and was assigned here via DNA matching to germline. Looked up from germline, CDR1 is TSWWSYY and CDR2 is QGS. The ends lost 1 base at V and 4 bases at J; junction bases unmatched: 19. The CDR3 runs to 21 residues.

Note on this clone: A much bigger clone sits one base away, suggesting this may be a read error. The V gene call reads TRDV1; no J gene was called; the table's D call, TRDD3, was not checked against the DNA. CDR1 and CDR2 (germline): TSWWSYY, QGS. The CDR3 runs to 15 residues. DNA for the CDR3: TGTGCTCTTGGGGAATTCATCAGTCTGGGCGATAAACTCATCTTC. This gives the protein CALGEFISLGDKLIF.

As regards this clone: This likely came from a read error, as a far larger clone is one base away. The same CDR3 is also encoded by other DNA sequences in this sample. V and J are TRDV1 and TRDJ1; TRDD3 aligns across 12 bases. The J gene is not listed in TCRdb, so it was assigned here from a DNA match to germline. The V gene end was trimmed by 3 bases and the J gene end by 0 bases; junction bases not matched to a gene: 23. Germline V gives CDR1 TSWWSYY, CDR2 QGS. The CDR3 loop spans 23 amino acids. The DNA for the CDR3 is TGTGCTCTTGGGGAGATTCCTAGACATTTCGTACTGGGGGATACCCCGTACACCGATAAACTCATCTTT. It encodes CALGEIPRHFVLGDTPYTDKLIF.

This clone showed up many times. The chain carries TRDV1 and TRDJ1; 10 nucleotides align to TRDD3. The CDR3 sequence is 21 residues long. Per germline, CDR1 TSWWSYY and CDR2 QGS. Germline trimming cut 5 bases from V and 0 bases from J; bases unmatched to any gene: 21. CDR3 sequence: CALGLRRGVWGIPKNTDKLIF. The CDR3, as DNA: TGTGCTCTTGGGTTAAGAAGGGGTGTGTGGGGGATACCCAAGAACACCGATAAACTCATCTTT.

This clone was seen at least ten times. This DNA translates differently at residue 13 from the TCRdb protein, which is that of a much larger clone; a read error is likely, and the protein shown is the DNA's own translation. V is TRDV2 and J is TRDJ3, with 12 bases aligning to TRDD3. No J gene is reported in TCRdb; it was inferred here by comparing the DNA with germline. This CDR3 comprises 18 residues. Germline CDR1 is GEAIGNYY and CDR2 is EKD. CDR3 in DNA: TGTGCCTGTGACACCGTACTGGGGGATACCTGGGACCCCCGACAGATGTTTTTC. Translating gives CACDTVLGDTWDPRQMFF.

A word on this clone: A read error likely explains why the TCRdb protein, taken from a much larger clone, differs from this DNA's translation at residue 7; the protein shown is translated from the DNA. The V and J genes are TRDV2 and TRDJ3, with 8 bases identical to TRDD3. The J gene is not listed in TCRdb, so it was assigned here from a DNA match to germline. The junction had 9 bases not matched to a gene; V was cut back by 3 bases and J by 0 bases. The CDR3 sequence is 19 residues long. CDR1 is GEAIGNYY, CDR2 EKD, per germline. The CDR3, as DNA: TGTGCCTGTGACTCCCGTGCTGGGGGAAGCTCCTGGGACACCCGACAGATGTTTTTC. Protein product: CACDSRAGGSSWDTRQMFF.

This clone was detected only a few times. This is likely an artifact of a read error, given a far larger clone one base away. This same CDR3 is encoded by further DNA sequences in the sample. The J gene is TRDJ2, the V gene TRDV1; TRDD3 aligns across 9 bases. Because TCRdb records no J gene, it was assigned here through a match of the DNA to germline. Germline-derived CDR1 and CDR2 are TSWWSYY and QGS. This CDR3 contains 26 residues. V shed 0 bases, J shed 0 bases, and the junction held 29 bases outside the gene matches. The CDR3 loop reads CALGELALPMKLGDSPSLALTAQLFF. The CDR3 DNA sequence: TGTGCTCTTGGGGAACTAGCACTTCCTATGAAGCTGGGGGATTCTCCTTCCTTAGCTTTGACAGCACAACTCTTCTTT.

As to this clone: TCRdb shows a much larger clone's protein in place of this DNA's translation, and the two differ at residue 13, likely through a read error; the protein shown is translated from the DNA. The chain recombines TRDV1 with TRDJ1; 7 positions match TRDD3. TCRdb offers no J gene call, so here the DNA was matched to germline to obtain one. Trimming at V came to 0 bases and at J to 1 base, leaving 20 bases not matched to a gene. The CDR3 extends over 21 amino acids. Looked up from germline, CDR1 is TSWWSYY and CDR2 is QGS. The DNA of the CDR3 is TGTGCTCTTGGGGAACTTCTCAGGGGTCTTGGGGGACACGGCCTCACCGATAAACTCATCTTT. It translates to CALGELLRGLGGHGLTDKLIF.

This clone was counted only a few times. This DNA translates differently at residue 3 from the TCRdb protein, which is that of a much larger clone; a read error is likely, and the protein shown is the DNA's own translation. V gene TRDV2 combines with J gene TRDJ1; 12 nucleotides line up with TRDD3. TCRdb carries no J gene annotation; the J gene was assigned here by matching the DNA with germline. CDR3 size: 19 residues. Germline V gives CDR1 GEAIGNYY, CDR2 EKD. In nucleotides, the CDR3 is TGTGCCTTTGACACCCTCCTACTGGGGGATACCCGCTACACCGATAAACTCATCTTT. Its protein is CAFDTLLLGDTRYTDKLIF.

As regards this clone: TCRdb records a much larger clone's protein for this DNA, with a difference at residue 4 that likely arises from a read error; the protein given is the translation of the DNA. V and J are TRDV3 and TRDJ1, with a possible D match to TRDD3 (8 bases). Here the J gene came from matching the DNA to germline, since TCRdb omits it. Germline CDR1 TVYSNPD, CDR2 GDNSRS (reference sequence). CDR3 length: 20 residues. V was trimmed by 5 bases and J by 0 bases, leaving 34 bases between them. CDR3 sequence (DNA): TGTGCCCTACTCCGCCTTCCTCGATGGGGGATGATGGCGGACACCGATAAACTCATCTTT. Its translation is CALLRLPRWGMMADTDKLIF.

This clone is labeled medium-sized. The V gene is TRDV1, the J gene TRDJ1; D gene ambiguous. Between the trimmed V and J ends, which lost 0 bases and 0 bases, there was a span of 17 bases. The CDR3 consists of 18 residues. Germline assignment: CDR1 TSWWSYY and CDR2 QGS. In DNA form, the CDR3 reads TGTGCTCTTGGGGAACTCCTTTCCCAAATGGGCTACACCGATAAACTCATCTTT. This translates into CALGELLSQMGYTDKLIF.

For this clone: TCRdb assigns this DNA the protein of a much larger clone, which departs from its translation at residue 13; this likely reflects a read error, and the protein shown comes from translating the DNA. The genes are TRDV2 and TRDJ1; 11 bases align to TRDD3. In the absence of a J gene in TCRdb, the DNA was matched to germline to assign it here. From germline, CDR1 is GEAIGNYY and CDR2 EKD. This CDR3 has 17 amino acids. The trim removed 3 bases at V and 8 bases at J, leaving 16 bases unmatched. CDR3 DNA sequence: TGTGCCTGTGACCCTGTACTGGGGGATAGGGGTCTGAGGAAACTCATCTTT. Encoded protein: CACDPVLGDRGLRKLIF.

This clone has a handful of counts. TCRdb's listed protein matches a much larger clone and diverges from this DNA's translation at residue 8, likely through a read error; the protein shown comes from the DNA. The chain combines TRDV2 with TRDJ3; maybe TRDD3 (6 bases). The J gene is not listed in TCRdb, so it was assigned here from a DNA match to germline. The CDR3 is made up of 18 amino acids. Trimming cost V 0 bases and J 0 bases, with 11 bases left between them. Germline-derived CDR1 and CDR2 are GEAIGNYY and EKD. The CDR3 DNA reads as TGTGCCTGTGACACCGTGGGGGGTAGCTCCTGGGACACCCGACAGATGTTTTTC. It codes for CACDTVGGSSWDTRQMFF.

A note on this clone: TCRdb's protein for this DNA is that of a much larger clone and differs from the translation at residue 12, likely a read error; the protein shown is the DNA translation. This chain links TRDV1 with TRDJ1, with D perhaps matching TRDD2 (7 bases). CDR3 length: 19 residues. Trimming took 3 bases from V and 0 from J, leaving 23 bases between them. CDR1 is TSWWSYY, CDR2 QGS, per germline. CDR3 in DNA: TGTGCTCTTGGGGATCTAAAACTTTCCTACTGGGTATACACCGATAAACTCATCTTT. Translation gives CALGDLKLSYWVYTDKLIF.

About this clone itself: A far larger clone is off by one base, so a read error is likely. Other DNA sequences in this sample translate to the same CDR3. The genes are TRDV2 and TRDJ1; TRDD3 is a possible D gene (5 bases). Matching the DNA to germline supplied the J gene, which TCRdb does not give. This CDR3 spans 15 amino acids. Germline V gene data show CDR1 as GEAIGNYY and CDR2 as EKD. V lost 1 base, J lost 5 bases, and 16 bases lay in between. The CDR3 DNA is TGTGCCTGTGACACTGTGGGGACCCAAGGGGATAAACTCATCTTT. It specifies CACDTVGTQGDKLIF.

This clone has only a few counts. TCRdb attributes to this sequence the protein of a much larger clone, which differs from the DNA translation at residue 15; a read error is likely, and the protein displayed is translated from the DNA. The V call is TRDV1, the J call TRDJ1; 8 nucleotides agree with TRDD2. TCRdb supplies no J gene; here it was assigned by aligning the nucleotide sequence to germline. This CDR3 comprises 22 residues. Trimming cost V 2 bases and J 4 bases; bases outside gene matches: 27. Germline values: CDR1 TSWWSYY, CDR2 QGS. DNA for the CDR3: TGTGCTCTTGGGGAATTTACGCGTCTTCCTACTTATTGGGGGGTAACAGGCGATAAACTCATCTTT. Translating it yields CALGEFTRLPTYWGVTGDKLIF.

About this clone itself: This likely came from a read error, as a far larger clone is one base away. Other DNA sequences in this sample translate to the same CDR3. The CDR3 is CAFTSAGYTDKLIF. CDR3 bases: TGTGCCTTTACCTCCGCGGGCTACACCGATAAACTCATCTTT. The chain uses TRDV3 and TRDJ1; no reliable D call. CDR3 length equals 14 residues. V lost 1 base and J lost 0, with 12 bases in between. The germline V gene encodes CDR1 TVYSNPD and CDR2 GDNSRS (reference sequence).